The sample holds a few counts of the clone carrying this T cell receptor beta chain. This CDR3 region has 15 residues. Germline V gene sequence: CDR1 MNHEY, CDR2 SVGAGI. Unmatched junction bases numbered 10, after V lost 4 bases and J lost 7 bases. The record originates from a study of blood T cell repertoires in COVID-19. Across the whole study: Specimens from acute and convalescent COVID-19 originated in the United States, Italy and Spain. T cells, B-cell-depleted T cells, or PBMCs provided the cDNA or gDNA that served as material.

Per the authors' pipeline: Researchers report that nucleated cell counts were estimated from reference gene primer amplification. Profiled with immunoSEQ multiplex PCR; TCRdb holds only in-frame clones, not every one. V and J calls and clone size follow that table, whereas D and trimming were derived from the DNA. The profile covers 130,000 or so clones, with roughly two thirds appearing a single time and less than 2.5% taken by the ten largest. The V call is TRBV6-5, the J call TRBJ2-7; 10 positions agree with TRBD1. This receptor was taken from a woman between 65 and 79 years old with acute or convalescent COVID-19. The sample comprised peripheral blood. The CDR3 DNA reads as TGTGCCAGCAGTTTGACAGGGGGCGGAGATTATGAGCAGTACTTC. Translated: CASSLTGGGDYEQYF.